A single sample is the source of the 5 T cell receptor beta chains below, sequenced in a study of T cells in Graves' hyperthyroidism and ophthalmopathy. The source material, RNA transcripts, was used to amplify TCR beta CDR3 regions. Carried out on the TCR CDR3, a first-round RT-PCR used the HTBI primer set. A single record per CDR3 protein comes from TCRdb applying MiXCR to the multiplex PCR reads. The sample lists hundreds of thousands of distinct CDR3 sequences; 15% to 19% were seen once. Material for sequencing was blood. The receptors originated from a woman aged 18-29 years with Graves' hyperthyroidism.

The chain couples TRBV7-2 to TRBJ2-7; tentative D call: TRBD2 (5 bases). V dropped 8 bases and J dropped 5 bases, with 19 bases sitting between them. The CDR3 is 14 residues long. Germline assignment: CDR1 SGHTA and CDR2 FQGNSA. In DNA, the CDR3 is TGTGCCAGCGGGATCGGGGTGGGCGTCAACGAGCAGTACTTC. Translating gives CASGIGVGVNEQYF. The full variable domain, completed using reference TRBV7-2 and TRBJ2-7, is GAGVSQSPSNKVTEKGKDVELRCDPISGHTALYWYRQSLGQGLEFLIYFQGNSAPDKSGLPSDRFSAERTGGSVSTLTIQRTQQEDSAVYLCASGIGVGVNEQYFGPGTRLTVT.

This clonotype occurred many times. The rearrangement links TRBV2 to TRBJ1-5; perhaps TRBD1 as D (5 bases). The CDR3 runs 15 residues. V was trimmed by 6 bases and J by 0 bases, leaving 12 bases between them. CDR1 SNHLY and CDR2 FYNNEI come from the germline V gene. CDR3 nucleotide sequence: TGTGCCAGCAGCGCCGACGGGGGTAGCAATCAGCCCCAGCATTTT. Translated, it gives CASSADGGSNQPQHF. The whole variable domain, filled in from reference TRBV2 and TRBJ1-5, reads EPEVTQTPSHQVTQMGQEVILRCVPISNHLYFYWYRQILGQKVEFLVSFYNNEISEKSEIFDDQFSVERPDGSNFTLKIRSTKLEDSAMYFCASSADGGSNQPQHFGDGTRLSIL.

Many counts were recorded for this clonotype. V usage is TRBV11-1 and J usage is TRBJ2-5; D is ambiguous. The germline CDR1 and CDR2 sequences are SGHAT and FQDESV (reference sequence). The CDR3 is 13 amino acids. V was shortened by 3 bases and J by 2 bases, with 7 bases between the two germline ends. CDR3 in amino acids: CASSLFLQETQYF. CDR3 DNA: TGTGCCAGCAGCTTGTTTCTACAAGAGACCCAGTACTTC.

This clonotype was detected a few times. V gene TRBV11-2 combines with J gene TRBJ2-2; D call uncertain. Germline lookup yields CDR1 SGHAT and CDR2 FQNNGV. The CDR3 totals 16 residues. Trimming removed 0 bases from V and 3 bases from J, with 11 bases in between. CDR3: CASSLDMLGYTGELFF. As DNA, the CDR3 is TGTGCCAGCAGCTTAGATATGCTGGGGTACACCGGGGAGCTGTTTTTT. The full variable domain, rest sourced from reference TRBV11-2 and TRBJ2-2, is EAGVAQSPRYKIIEKRQSVAFWCNPISGHATLYWYQQILGQGPKLLIQFQNNGVVDDSQLPKDRFSAERLKGVDSTLKIQPAKLEDSAVYLCASSLDMLGYTGELFFGEGSRLTVL.

V is TRBV7-2 and J is TRBJ2-2, with 7 bases identical to TRBD1. Germline values: CDR1 SGHTA, CDR2 FQGNSA. The CDR3 is made up of 16 amino acids. V shed 6 bases, J shed 2 bases, and the junction held 9 bases outside the gene matches. In nucleotides, the CDR3 is TGTGCCAGCAGGTCTAATCGGGACAGAAACACCGGGGAGCTGTTTTTT. Protein sequence: CASRSNRDRNTGELFF.